Given below is one T cell receptor beta chain in context. This sample is part of a study of patients and donors after allogeneic stem cell transplantation. TCRdb recomputed calls from the RT-PCR reads with MiXCR, one row per CDR3 protein. The table has about 400,000 distinct CDR3 sequences, 16% seen once. The receptor was isolated from a human donor who was either an allogeneic HSCT recipient or a stem cell or donor lymphocyte infusion donor (not recorded which). It is not recorded whose cells these are; they may come from a transplant donor. Specimen: blood, either unsorted or a sorted T cell fraction (not recorded which).

CDR3 in DNA: TGTGCCAGCAGTGAACGTCTAGCGGGGGCGAGGGAGACCCAGTACTTC. Residues: CASSERLAGARETQYF. V gene TRBV25-1 combines with J gene TRBJ2-5; 10 bases map to TRBD2. The CDR3 is made up of 16 amino acids. V gave up 2 bases and J gave up 5 bases; unmatched junction bases: 8. The germline gives CDR1 MGHDK, CDR2 SYGVNS.